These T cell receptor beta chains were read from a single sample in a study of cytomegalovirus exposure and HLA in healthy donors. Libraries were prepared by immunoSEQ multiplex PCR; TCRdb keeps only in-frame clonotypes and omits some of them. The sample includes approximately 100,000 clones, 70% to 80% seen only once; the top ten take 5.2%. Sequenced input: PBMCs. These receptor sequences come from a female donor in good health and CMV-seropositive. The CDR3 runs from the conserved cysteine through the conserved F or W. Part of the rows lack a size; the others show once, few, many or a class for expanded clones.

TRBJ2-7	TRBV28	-	CASRGTGRGNEQYF
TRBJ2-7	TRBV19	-	CASSIDFGTGAYEQYF
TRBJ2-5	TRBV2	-	CASVEGGVLGTQYF
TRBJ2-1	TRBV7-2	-	CASSPRPLKSSYNEQFF
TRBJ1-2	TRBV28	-	CASITAGAEFNYGYTF
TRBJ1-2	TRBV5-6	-	CASSSLYGYTF
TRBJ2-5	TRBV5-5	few	CASSLPSGGSFQETQYF
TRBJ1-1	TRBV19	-	CASTSWGGNTEAFF
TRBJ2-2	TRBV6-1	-	CASTNRGLNTGELFF
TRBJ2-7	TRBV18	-	CASSDGTGGTYEQYF
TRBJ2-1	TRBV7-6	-	CASSSYSNEQFF
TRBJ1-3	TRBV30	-	CAWSWDRVNGNTIYF
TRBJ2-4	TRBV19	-	CASSGLAGAKNIQYF